This T cell receptor (beta chain) stems from a study of blood T cell repertoires in COVID-19. The assay was immunoSEQ multiplex PCR, and TCRdb's table has in-frame clones only and misses some. The sample has approximately 210,000 clones; roughly 90% are singletons. Sequencing was carried out using peripheral blood. The source is a man between 65 and 85 years old with acute or convalescent COVID-19.

As DNA, the CDR3 is TGTGCCAGCAGTATAGGAGGGAGTAACTCCTACAATGAGCAGTTCTTC. Its protein product is CASSIGGSNSYNEQFF. The V call is TRBV28, the J call TRBJ2-1; the D gene is possibly TRBD2 (6 bases). The CDR3 extends over 16 amino acids. The V gene lost 5 bases and the J gene lost 0 bases, with 14 bases spanning the gap. Per the germline V gene, CDR1 is MDHEN and CDR2 is SYDVKM.